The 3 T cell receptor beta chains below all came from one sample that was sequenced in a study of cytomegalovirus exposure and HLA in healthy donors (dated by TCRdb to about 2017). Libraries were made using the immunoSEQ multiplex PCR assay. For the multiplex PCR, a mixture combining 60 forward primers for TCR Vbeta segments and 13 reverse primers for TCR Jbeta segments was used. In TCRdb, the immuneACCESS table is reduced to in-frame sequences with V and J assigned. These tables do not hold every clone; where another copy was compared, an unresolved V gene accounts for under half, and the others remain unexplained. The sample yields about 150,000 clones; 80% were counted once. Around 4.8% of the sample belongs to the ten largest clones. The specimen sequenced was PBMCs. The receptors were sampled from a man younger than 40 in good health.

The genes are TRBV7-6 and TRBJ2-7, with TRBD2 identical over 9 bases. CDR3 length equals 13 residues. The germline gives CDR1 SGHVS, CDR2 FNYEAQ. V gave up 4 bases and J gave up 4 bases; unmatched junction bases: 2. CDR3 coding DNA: TGTGCCAGCAGCTCGGGACTAGCTTACGAGCAGTACTTC. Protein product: CASSSGLAYEQYF.

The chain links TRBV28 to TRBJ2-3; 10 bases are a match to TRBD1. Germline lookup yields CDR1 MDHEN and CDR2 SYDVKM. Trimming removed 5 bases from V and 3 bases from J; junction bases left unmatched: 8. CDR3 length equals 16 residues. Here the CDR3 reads CASSTPGTGETDTQYF. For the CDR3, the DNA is TGTGCCAGCAGTACTCCCGGGACAGGGGAAACAGATACGCAGTATTTT.

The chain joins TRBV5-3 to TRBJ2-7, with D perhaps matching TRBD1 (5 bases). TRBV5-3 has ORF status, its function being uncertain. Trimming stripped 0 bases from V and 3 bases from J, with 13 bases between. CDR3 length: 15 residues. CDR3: CARSLEGQVIYEQYF. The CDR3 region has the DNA TGTGCCAGAAGCTTGGAGGGGCAGGTGATCTACGAGCAGTACTTC.